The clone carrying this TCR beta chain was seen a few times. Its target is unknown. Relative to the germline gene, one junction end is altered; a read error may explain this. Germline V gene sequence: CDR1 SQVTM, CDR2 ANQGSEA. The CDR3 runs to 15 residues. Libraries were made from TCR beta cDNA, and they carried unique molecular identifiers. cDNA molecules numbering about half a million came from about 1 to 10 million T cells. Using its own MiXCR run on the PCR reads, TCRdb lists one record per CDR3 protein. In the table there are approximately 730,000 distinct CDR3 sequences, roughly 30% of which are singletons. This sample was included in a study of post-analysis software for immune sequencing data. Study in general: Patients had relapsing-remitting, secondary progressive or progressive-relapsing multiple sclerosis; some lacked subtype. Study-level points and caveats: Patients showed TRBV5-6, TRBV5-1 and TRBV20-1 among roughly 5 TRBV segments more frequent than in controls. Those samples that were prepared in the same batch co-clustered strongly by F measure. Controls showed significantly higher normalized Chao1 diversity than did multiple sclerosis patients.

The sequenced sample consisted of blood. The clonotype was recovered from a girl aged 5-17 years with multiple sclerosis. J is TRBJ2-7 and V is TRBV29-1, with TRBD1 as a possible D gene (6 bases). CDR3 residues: CSSLLQGPGPYERYF. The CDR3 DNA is TGCAGCTCCTTGCTACAGGGCCCCGGACCTTACGAGCGGTACTTC.